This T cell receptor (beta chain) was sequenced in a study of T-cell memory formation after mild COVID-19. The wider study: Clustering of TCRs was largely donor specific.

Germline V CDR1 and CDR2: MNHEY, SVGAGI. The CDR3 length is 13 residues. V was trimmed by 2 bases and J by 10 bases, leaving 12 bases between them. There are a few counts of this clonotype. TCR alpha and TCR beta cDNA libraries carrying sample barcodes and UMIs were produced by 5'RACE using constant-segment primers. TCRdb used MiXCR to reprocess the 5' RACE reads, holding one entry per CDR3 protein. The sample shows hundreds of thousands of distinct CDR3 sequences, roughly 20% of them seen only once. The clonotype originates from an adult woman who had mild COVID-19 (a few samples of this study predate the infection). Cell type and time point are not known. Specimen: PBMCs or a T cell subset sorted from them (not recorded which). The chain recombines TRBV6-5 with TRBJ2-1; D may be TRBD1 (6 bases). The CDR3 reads CASSYEQRGEQFF. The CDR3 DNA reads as TGTGCCAGCAGTTACGAGCAGAGGGGGGAGCAGTTCTTC.